These 6 T cell receptor beta chains were sequenced from one sample in a study of blood T cell repertoires in COVID-19. Method: immunoSEQ multiplex PCR; TCRdb's copy keeps in-frame clones and lacks some. The data show approximately 270,000 clones, nearly 90% seen once. Material: peripheral blood. The receptors come from a man aged 18 to 29 with active or convalescent COVID-19.

The chain links TRBV13 to TRBJ2-7; 10 positions match TRBD2. V dropped 5 bases and J dropped 1; count of bases not matched to a gene: 5. This CDR3 is built from 15 residues. Germline CDR1 and CDR2: PRHDT and FYEKMQ (reference sequence). The CDR3 sequence: CASSTGLADSYEQYF. CDR3 bases: TGTGCCAGCAGCACCGGACTAGCGGATTCCTACGAGCAGTACTTC. Variable domain in full (rest from reference TRBV13 and TRBJ2-7): AAGVIQSPRHLIKEKRETATLKCYPIPRHDTVYWYQQGPGQDPQFLISFYEKMQSDKGSIPDRFSAQQFSDYHSELNMSSLELGDSALYFCASSTGLADSYEQYFGPGTRLTVT.

This clone was seen only a few times. The CDR3 spells CASSAPLPGPGQNTGELFF. CDR3 sequence (DNA): TGTGCCAGTAGTGCCCCACTACCGGGTCCCGGACAGAACACCGGGGAGCTGTTTTTT. The rearrangement links TRBV19 to TRBJ2-2, with TRBD1 as a possible D gene (5 bases). There are 19 residues in the CDR3. Germline assignment: CDR1 LNHDA and CDR2 SQIVND (reference sequence). Trimming pared 5 bases from V and 1 base from J, leaving 23 bases between.

This clone was seen once. This chain connects TRBV5-1 to TRBJ2-1; TRBD1 aligns across 8 bases. V gave up 2 bases and J gave up 4 bases; unmatched junction bases: 2. The CDR3 consists of 14 residues. CDR1 is SGHRS and CDR2 is YFSETQ in the germline V gene. The CDR3 region is CASSFRDRYNEQFF. For the CDR3, the DNA is TGCGCCAGCAGCTTTCGGGACAGGTACAATGAGCAGTTCTTC.

The V call is TRBV5-1, the J call TRBJ2-1, with 10 nucleotides matching TRBD2. Looked up from germline, CDR1 is SGHRS and CDR2 is YFSETQ. This CDR3 spans 15 amino acids. J was trimmed by 9 bases and V by 2 bases; bases with no gene match: 8. The CDR3 is CASSFTAGGPSEQFF. The CDR3 bases are TGCGCCAGCAGCTTTACAGCGGGGGGGCCTAGTGAGCAGTTCTTC.

The chain is built from TRBV5-1 and TRBJ2-1, with D hard to call. From germline, CDR1 is SGHRS and CDR2 YFSETQ. The CDR3 spans 15 residues. Trimming shortened V by 0 bases and J by 8 bases, and 15 bases separated the two germline ends. This chain's CDR3 is CASSLESGRWDEQFF. The CDR3 DNA sequence: TGCGCCAGCAGCTTGGAGTCAGGCCGGTGGGATGAGCAGTTCTTC.

The chain couples TRBV7-2 to TRBJ1-3, with 7 bases fitting TRBD1. CDR3 length: 15 residues. Germline V gene lookup returns CDR1 SGHTA and CDR2 FQGNSA. With 5 bases clipped from V and 2 bases from J, the junction kept 6 bases outside the gene matches. The CDR3 is CASSARQGAGNTIYF. CDR3 sequence (DNA): TGTGCCAGCAGCGCAAGGCAGGGGGCTGGAAACACCATATATTTT.